The 12 T cell receptor beta chains given below trace back to one sample, sequenced in a study of blood T cells in healthy people across ages (dated by TCRdb to 2014 to 2015). Library prep was done by 5' RACE. This sample was sequenced with an Illumina HiSeq 2500. A second 7 to 11 cycle PCR used a sample-barcoded 5' primer and a J-beta primer mix. The raw public data were reprocessed by TCRdb itself: fastp quality trimming at Q25, MiXCR clonotype calling, in-frame beta chains only. A single entry per CDR3 protein holds the most common genes and DNA from its merged rows. This sample comprises about 1.6 million distinct CDR3 sequences, about 31% of them detected only once. The biggest ten clones account for about 11% of the sample. Sample: blood. Receptor source: a woman aged 25 to 39 in good health.

This clonotype has a handful of counts. The rearrangement uses TRBV7-3 and TRBJ2-5; 7 bases fit TRBD1. The CDR3 sequence is 20 residues long. Germline V gene sequence: CDR1 SGHTA, CDR2 FQGTGA. Losses at the gene ends were 1 base for V and 4 bases for J; bases not matched to a gene: 21. This chain's CDR3 is CASSLKGRGLVPRPGETQYF. In nucleotides, the CDR3 is TGTGCCAGCAGCTTAAAGGGCAGGGGGTTGGTACCTCGACCAGGAGAGACCCAGTACTTC.

This clonotype was counted between two and nine times. The chain has TRBV6-1 and TRBJ2-3; 11 nucleotides agree with TRBD2. The junction had 7 bases not matched to a gene; V was cut back by 8 bases and J by 3 bases. The CDR3 runs 15 residues. Germline V gene sequence: CDR1 MNHNS, CDR2 SASEGT. This CDR3 reads CASRLAGGKTDTQYF. The CDR3 coding sequence is TGTGCCAGCCGGCTAGCGGGGGGCAAGACAGATACGCAGTATTTT.

J is TRBJ2-1 and V is TRBV20-1; 13 nucleotides match TRBD2. The ends lost 1 base at V and 8 bases at J; junction bases unmatched: 5. Germline loops: CDR1 DFQATT, CDR2 SNEGSKA (reference sequence). The CDR3 is 15 residues long. This CDR3 is CSARVGTSGIDEQFF. The DNA for the CDR3 is TGCAGTGCTAGAGTCGGGACTAGCGGGATTGATGAGCAGTTCTTC.

This clonotype was counted a few times. V and J are TRBV20-1 and TRBJ2-1, with 8 bases aligning to TRBD2. J was trimmed by 8 bases and V by 7 bases; bases with no gene match: 13. The germline V gene encodes CDR1 DFQATT and CDR2 SNEGSKA (reference sequence). This CDR3 spans 14 amino acids. The CDR3 DNA follows: TGCAGTGTGCGGCTAGCGGGCTTACGGCATGAGCAGTTCTTC. This sequence encodes CSVRLAGLRHEQFF.

This clonotype has just a few counts. CDR3 bases: TGCAGTGCTCCCTGGGGCGGGAGGGACAATGAGCAGTTCTTC. Encoded protein: CSAPWGGRDNEQFF. This chain joins TRBV20-1 and TRBJ2-1; 9 bases fit TRBD2. This CDR3 contains 14 residues. Germline CDR1 DFQATT, CDR2 SNEGSKA (reference sequence). Trimming at V came to 5 bases and at J to 5 bases, leaving 7 bases not matched to a gene.

V gene TRBV5-1 combines with J gene TRBJ2-1; D remains ambiguous. Trimming shortened V by 1 base and J by 5 bases, and 13 bases separated the two germline ends. CDR1 is SGHRS, CDR2 YFSETQ, per germline. CDR3 size: 15 residues. The CDR3 reads CASSLTSSLDNEQFF. The CDR3 coding sequence is TGCGCCAGCAGCTTGACGTCTAGTCTGGACAATGAGCAGTTCTTC.

Regarding this clonotype: The junction does not match germline at one end; this may be a read error. The CDR3 nucleotides read TGTGCCAGCAGCTTAGCCCAGACCCCCTATGGCTGCACCTTC. Translation gives CASSLAQTPYGCTF. The chain recombines TRBV7-9 with TRBJ1-2; D remains unclear. There are 14 residues in the CDR3. The germline CDR1 and CDR2 sequences are SEHNR and FQNEAQ (reference sequence).

This clonotype was recorded many times. The V gene is TRBV29-1, the J gene TRBJ2-7, with 12 bases matching TRBD2. Trimming removed 7 bases from V and 5 bases from J; junction bases left unmatched: 12. Germline V gene data show CDR1 as SQVTM and CDR2 as ANQGSEA. The CDR3 consists of 15 residues. The CDR3 protein is CSAQNRLAGANEQYF. The CDR3 DNA is TGCAGCGCCCAGAACCGACTAGCGGGAGCCAACGAGCAGTACTTC.

The J gene is TRBJ2-5, the V gene TRBV28; 10 positions match TRBD2. CDR1 and CDR2 from the germline V gene are MDHEN and SYDVKM. V dropped 5 bases and J dropped 2; count of bases not matched to a gene: 11. The CDR3 runs 17 residues. This CDR3 reads CASSSPGLAFRQETQYF. CDR3 nucleotide sequence: TGTGCCAGCAGTAGCCCGGGACTAGCGTTCCGTCAAGAGACCCAGTACTTC.

The CDR3 is CASIRDGPSDTQYF. The CDR3 region has the DNA TGTGCCAGCATTCGGGACGGTCCCTCAGATACGCAGTATTTT. This chain connects TRBV2 to TRBJ2-3; D may correspond to TRBD1 or TRBD2 (5 bases each). CDR1 SNHLY and CDR2 FYNNEI come from the germline V gene. Trimming pared 7 bases from V and 4 bases from J, leaving 15 bases between. This CDR3 has 14 amino acids.

This chain joins TRBV20-1 and TRBJ2-1; D is unclear. Trimming removed 3 bases from V and 8 bases from J, with 14 bases in between. The germline V gene has CDR1 DFQATT and CDR2 SNEGSKA (reference sequence). The CDR3 contains 13 residues. The CDR3 loop is CSARTITRHEQFF. In DNA form, the CDR3 reads TGCAGTGCTAGGACGATTACGCGTCATGAGCAGTTCTTC.

In regard to this clonotype: A junction end diverges from the germline sequence, so it may reflect a read error. J is TRBJ1-2 and V is TRBV12-5; tentative D call: TRBD1 (6 bases). The CDR3 spans 15 residues. CDR1 is LGHNT, CDR2 FRNRAP, per germline. CDR3 bases: TGCGCTAGTGGTTTGGGGGCCTCGCCAGACTATGGCTACACCTTC. This sequence encodes CASGLGASPDYGYTF. Variable domain in full (rest from reference TRBV12-5 and TRBJ1-2): DARVTQTPRHKVTEMGQEVTMRCQPILGHNTVFWYRQTMMQGLELLAYFRNRAPLDDSGMPKDRFSAEMPDATLATLKIQPSEPRDSAVYFCASGLGASPDYGYTFGSGTRLTVV.